Included here is one T cell receptor (beta chain) sequence, with context. The antigen is unknown. This sample stems from a study of beta chain features in type 1 diabetes. Sorted populations were all over 95% pure. Reverse transcribing all isolated RNA meant expressed TCRB transcripts were sequenced. Profiling relied on immunoSEQ multiplex PCR, and the TCRdb table lists in-frame clones only, not all of them. The sample includes about 260,000 clones, approximately 25% of them seen just once. General study findings and limits: The study found moderately but significantly shorter TCRB CDR3s in all four CD4+ subsets of Type 1 diabetes patients.

Trimming left V 1 base short and J 3 bases short, with 10 bases between. The CDR3 totals 15 residues. Germline V gives CDR1 MDHEN, CDR2 SYDVKM. The TCR was taken from a woman aged 30 to 39 with type 1 diabetes. J is TRBJ1-5 and V is TRBV28; D is undetermined. Sequencing was carried out using naive CD4+ T cells from blood. CDR3 residues: CASSLFVSDNQPQHF. The CDR3, as DNA: TGTGCCAGCAGTTTATTCGTGAGCGACAATCAGCCCCAGCATTTT. The variable domain in full, completed from reference TRBV28 and TRBJ1-5, reads DVKVTQSSRYLVKRTGEKVFLECVQDMDHENMFWYRQDPGLGLRLIYFSYDVKMKEKGDIPEGYSVSREKKERFSLILESASTNQTSMYLCASSLFVSDNQPQHFGDGTRLSIL.